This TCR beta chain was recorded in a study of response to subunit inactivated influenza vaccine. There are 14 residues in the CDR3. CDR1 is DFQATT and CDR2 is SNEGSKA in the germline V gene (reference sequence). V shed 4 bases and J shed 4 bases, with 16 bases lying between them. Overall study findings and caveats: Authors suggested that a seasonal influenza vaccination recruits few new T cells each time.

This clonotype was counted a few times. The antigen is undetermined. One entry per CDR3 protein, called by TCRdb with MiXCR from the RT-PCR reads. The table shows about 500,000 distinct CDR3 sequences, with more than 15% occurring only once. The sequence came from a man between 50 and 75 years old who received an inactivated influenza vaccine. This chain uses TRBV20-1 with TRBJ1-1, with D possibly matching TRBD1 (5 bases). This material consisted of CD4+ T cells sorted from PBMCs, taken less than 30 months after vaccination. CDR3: CSATGTPSGTEAFF. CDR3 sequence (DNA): TGCAGTGCTACCGGGACCCCCAGTGGCACTGAAGCTTTCTTT.